A selection of T cell receptor beta chains follows, all from one sample in a study of blood T cell repertoires in COVID-19. TCRdb's table, derived via immunoSEQ multiplex PCR, lists solely in-frame clones and lacks some. In the table there are 200,000 to 250,000 clones, 75% to 95% of which are singletons. Sequencing was performed on PBMCs or T cells enriched from blood (not recorded which). The receptor set was obtained from a woman aged 18-30 years who had recovered from COVID-19. Each CDR3 is given with its conserved first and last residue. The order of the fields is D gene, V gene, clone size, J gene, CDR3 protein, CDR3 DNA. A D gene is named only where the DNA matches it firmly. Clone sizes are given selectively: once, few, many, or a class where the clone is expanded.

>TRBD1|TRBV7-3|-|TRBJ2-2
CASSLIGGDTGELFF
TGTGCCAGCAGCTTAATAGGGGGCGACACCGGGGAGCTGTTTTTT
>TRBD1|TRBV11-3|-|TRBJ1-2
CASERQGNNNGYTF
TGTGCCAGCGAACGACAGGGGAATAACAATGGCTACACCTTC
>TRBD1|TRBV6-2/TRBV6-3|few|TRBJ1-2
CASSYTETGVHGYTF
TGTGCCAGCAGTTACACCGAGACAGGGGTGCATGGCTACACCTTC
>TRBD2|TRBV5-4|-|TRBJ2-1
CASSSGGGRYNEQFF
TGTGCCAGCAGCTCCGGGGGGGGGAGATACAATGAGCAGTTCTTC
>TRBD1|TRBV18|-|TRBJ2-1
CASSPGTGSYNEQFF
TGTGCCAGCTCACCAGGGACAGGGTCCTACAATGAGCAGTTCTTC
>-|TRBV7-2|-|TRBJ2-3
CASSSSGLRTDTQYF
TGTGCCAGCAGCTCATCGGGACTCCGCACAGATACGCAGTATTTT
>-|TRBV4-2|-|TRBJ1-6
CASSQEERGSSYNSPLHF
TGTGCCAGCAGCCAAGAGGAGCGGGGGAGCTCCTATAATTCACCCCTCCACTTT
>-|TRBV5-1|once|TRBJ1-1
CASSYGVGAEAFF
TGCGCCAGCAGCTACGGGGTCGGCGCTGAAGCTTTCTTT
>TRBD1|TRBV24-1|-|TRBJ2-7
CATSAPDRDEQYF
TGTGCCACCAGTGCCCCTGACAGGGACGAGCAGTACTTC
>-|TRBV19|-|TRBJ1-1
CASSRVLVVGFGTEAFF
TGTGCCAGTAGTAGGGTCTTAGTTGTCGGGTTTGGCACTGAAGCTTTCTTT
>TRBD1|TRBV29-1|-|TRBJ1-2
CSVKDRGIYGYTF
TGCAGCGTTAAGGACAGGGGCATCTATGGCTACACCTTC
>TRBD2|TRBV15|-|TRBJ2-1
CATSRTSGEYNEQFF
TGTGCCACCAGCAGAACAAGCGGGGAATACAATGAGCAGTTCTTC
>TRBD1|TRBV19|once|TRBJ2-7
CASSSPGQGFGEQYF
TGTGCCAGTAGTTCGCCGGGACAGGGCTTCGGCGAGCAGTACTTC
>TRBD2|TRBV3-1/TRBV3-2|-|TRBJ2-2
CASSPRWAGPSLAGPNTGELFF
TGTGCCAGCAGCCCTAGGTGGGCGGGACCGTCACTAGCGGGGCCGAACACCGGGGAGCTGTTTTTT
>TRBD1|TRBV7-2|-|TRBJ1-2
CASSPRTGPNYGYTF
TGTGCCAGCAGCCCACGGACAGGGCCCAACTATGGCTACACCTTC
>-|TRBV6-1|-|TRBJ2-7
CASSEGRGPPYEQYF
TGTGCCAGCAGTGAAGGAAGGGGTCCACCCTACGAGCAGTACTTC
>-|TRBV7-2|-|TRBJ2-4
CASSLLLGDIQYF
TGTGCCAGCAGCCTTCTCCTAGGGGACATTCAGTACTTC
>-|TRBV11-3|-|TRBJ2-5
CASSLGEETQYF
TGTGCCAGCAGCTTAGGAGAAGAGACCCAGTACTTC
>-|TRBV3-1/TRBV3-2|many|TRBJ1-6
CASSPSRAYDSPLHF
TGTGCCAGCAGCCCTAGCCGGGCCTATGATTCACCCCTCCACTTT
>-|TRBV5-1|-|TRBJ2-6
CASSLYSGAGANVLTF
TGCGCCAGCAGCTTATACTCGGGGGCTGGGGCCAACGTCCTGACTTTC
>TRBD2|TRBV18|once|TRBJ2-1
CASSPTTSGYNEQFF
TGTGCCAGCTCACCGACGACTAGCGGATACAATGAGCAGTTCTTC
>TRBD1|TRBV5-1|-|TRBJ2-4
CASSLGTGGIHIQYF
TGCGCCAGCAGCTTGGGGACAGGGGGCATTCACATTCAGTACTTC
>TRBD1|TRBV7-9|-|TRBJ1-2
CASSLAGGTGIEGYTF
TGTGCCAGCAGCTTAGCGGGAGGGACAGGAATTGAAGGCTACACCTTC
>TRBD1|TRBV12-3/TRBV12-4|-|TRBJ1-2
CASSRDRGWGYTF
TGTGCCAGCAGCCGTGACAGGGGCTGGGGCTACACCTTC
>-|TRBV7-9|-|TRBJ2-3
CASSLGQGGPDTQYF
TGTGCCAGCAGCTTAGGGCAGGGAGGCCCAGATACGCAGTATTTT
>TRBD1|TRBV23-1|-|TRBJ2-7
CASSRDRGRYEQYF
TGCGCCAGCAGCCGGGACAGGGGGCGTTACGAGCAGTACTTC
>TRBD1|TRBV6-5|-|TRBJ2-2
CASSYAGTGFTGELFF
TGTGCCAGCAGTTACGCCGGGACAGGGTTTACCGGGGAGCTGTTTTTT